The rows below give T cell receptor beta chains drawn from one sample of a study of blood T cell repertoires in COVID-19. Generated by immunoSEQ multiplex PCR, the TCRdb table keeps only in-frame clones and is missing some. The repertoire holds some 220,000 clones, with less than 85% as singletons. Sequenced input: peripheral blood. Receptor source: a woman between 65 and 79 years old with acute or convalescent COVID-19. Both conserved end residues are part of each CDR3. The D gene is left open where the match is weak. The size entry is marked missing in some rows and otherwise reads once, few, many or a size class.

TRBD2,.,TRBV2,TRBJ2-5,TGTGCCAGCAGAGAAGCGGGGGGGCGAGAGACCCAGTACTTC,CASREAGGRETQYF
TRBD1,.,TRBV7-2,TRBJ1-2,TGTGCCAGCAGCCTCCGGGACAGGGATGGCTACACCTTC,CASSLRDRDGYTF
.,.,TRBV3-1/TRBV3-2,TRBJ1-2,TGTGCCAGCAGCCAAGCCTCCGGTCCGTTTTATGGCTACACCTTC,CASSQASGPFYGYTF
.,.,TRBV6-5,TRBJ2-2,TGTGCCAGCAGGGTAGACACCGGGGAGCTGTTTTTT,CASRVDTGELFF
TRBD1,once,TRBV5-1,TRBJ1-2,TGCGCCAGCAGCATTGGACAGGGGGAGTATGGCTACACCTTC,CASSIGQGEYGYTF
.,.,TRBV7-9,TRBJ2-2,TGTGCCAGCAGCGAAGGCAGAGGAACCGGGGAGCTGTTTTTT,CASSEGRGTGELFF
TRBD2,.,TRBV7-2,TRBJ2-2,TGTGCCAGCAGCTTGGGGACTAGCGGGCCTTCCGGGGAGCTGTTTTTT,CASSLGTSGPSGELFF
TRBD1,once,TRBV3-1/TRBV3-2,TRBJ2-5,TGTGCCAGCAGCCAAGAGAGGGGGCCAACAGGGGAGACCCAGTACTTC,CASSQERGPTGETQYF
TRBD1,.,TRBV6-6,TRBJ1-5,TGTGCCAGCACCGACAGGGGAAACAATCAGCCCCAGCATTTT,CASTDRGNNQPQHF
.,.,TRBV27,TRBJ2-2,TGTGCCAGCAGTTTAGCGGGACTTTTCACCGGGGAGCTGTTTTTT,CASSLAGLFTGELFF
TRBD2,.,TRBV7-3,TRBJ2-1,TGTGCCAGCAGCTTAATGACAGGACTAGCGGTCCATGAGCAGTTCTTC,CASSLMTGLAVHEQFF
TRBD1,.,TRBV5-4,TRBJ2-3,TGTGCCAGCAGCTTGGAGGTGACAGGGTCAGATACGCAGTATTTT,CASSLEVTGSDTQYF
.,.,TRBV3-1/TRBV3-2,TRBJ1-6,TGTGCCAGCAGCCAAGTCACAGGCGGTAATTCACCCCTCCACTTT,CASSQVTGGNSPLHF
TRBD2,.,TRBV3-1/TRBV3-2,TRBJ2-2,TGTGCCAGCAGCCAAGAGCCCCCTCGGGACTACACGAACACCGGGGAGCTGTTTTTT,CASSQEPPRDYTNTGELFF
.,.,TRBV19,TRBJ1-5,TGTGCCAGTAGTCCCCCGGGGGGGGTAAGCAATCAGCCCCAGCATTTT,CASSPPGGVSNQPQHF
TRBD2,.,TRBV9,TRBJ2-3,TGTGCCAGCAGCGTAGGATCCGCGGGACTAGCTCCTCGGGACACAGATACGCAGTATTTT,CASSVGSAGLAPRDTDTQYF
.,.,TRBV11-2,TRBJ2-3,TGTGCCAGCAGCTTAACAGGCGCCGTACCAGTTCCAGATACGCAGTATTTT,CASSLTGAVPVPDTQYF
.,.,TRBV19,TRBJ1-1,TGTGCCAGTAGTATCTCCTCTCGGACGGGGGAAGCTTTCTTT,CASSISSRTGEAFF
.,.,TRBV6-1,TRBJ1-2,TGTGCCAGCAGTGAATTGTATTCCCCTAACTATGGCTACACCTTC,CASSELYSPNYGYTF
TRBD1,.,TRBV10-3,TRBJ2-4,TGTGCCATCAGTGAGTCGTTGGGGACAGGGCTAGCCAAAAACATTCAGTACTTC,CAISESLGTGLAKNIQYF
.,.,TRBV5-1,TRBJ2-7,TGCGCCAGCAGCTTCCAGGCGGGGACAGCCCCTCACGAGCAGTACTTC,CASSFQAGTAPHEQYF
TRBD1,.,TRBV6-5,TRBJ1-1,TGTGCCAGCAGTCCCCCCGGGGGACAGGGCCTAGCTTTCTTT,CASSPPGGQGLAFF
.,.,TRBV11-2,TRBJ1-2,TGTGCCAGCAGCTTAGATCTTGTTGGACAGTACTATGGCTACACCTTC,CASSLDLVGQYYGYTF
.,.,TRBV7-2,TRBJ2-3,TGTGCCAGCAGCTTCGGCGGGGCCACAGATACGCAGTATTTT,CASSFGGATDTQYF
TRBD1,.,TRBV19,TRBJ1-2,TGTGCCAGTAGGGATGGACAGGCCCCCAACTATGGCTACACCTTC,CASRDGQAPNYGYTF
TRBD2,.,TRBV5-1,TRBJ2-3,TGCGCCAGCAGCGGAAGACTAGCGGCGGTTAGCACAGATACGCAGTATTTT,CASSGRLAAVSTDTQYF
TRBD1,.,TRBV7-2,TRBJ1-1,TGTGCCAGCAGCTTCGACAGGGGCCACCAGGCTTTCTTT,CASSFDRGHQAFF
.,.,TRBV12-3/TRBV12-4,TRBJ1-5,TGTGCCAGCTCGTATAGCAATCAGCCCCAGCATTTT,CASSYSNQPQHF
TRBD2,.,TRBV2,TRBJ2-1,TGTGCCAGCATCCCACTAGCGGGGGAATGGGATGAGCAGTTCTTC,CASIPLAGEWDEQFF
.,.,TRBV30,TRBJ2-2,TGTGCCTGGAGTGTTGGACTCTACACCGGGGAGCTGTTTTTT,CAWSVGLYTGELFF
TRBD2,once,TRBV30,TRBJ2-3,TGTGCCTGGAGTGTAGGGGCGGGGGTCCCAGATACGCAGTATTTT,CAWSVGAGVPDTQYF
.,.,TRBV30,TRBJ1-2,TGTGCCTGGAGCGCGCGCGGGTGGGGCTATGGCTACACCTTC,CAWSARGWGYGYTF
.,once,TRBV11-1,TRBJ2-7,TGTGCCAGCGGAGATCAATCGGACAGCCCCTACGAGCAGTACTTC,CASGDQSDSPYEQYF